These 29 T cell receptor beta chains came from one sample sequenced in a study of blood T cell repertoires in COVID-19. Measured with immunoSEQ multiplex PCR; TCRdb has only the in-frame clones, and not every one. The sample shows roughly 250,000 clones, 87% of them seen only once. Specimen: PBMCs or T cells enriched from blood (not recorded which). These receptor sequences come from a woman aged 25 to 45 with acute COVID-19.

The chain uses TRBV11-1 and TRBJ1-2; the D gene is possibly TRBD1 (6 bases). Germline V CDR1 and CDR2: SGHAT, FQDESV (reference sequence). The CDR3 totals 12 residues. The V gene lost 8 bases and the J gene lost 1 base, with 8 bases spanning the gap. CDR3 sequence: CASADSNYGYTF. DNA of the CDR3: TGTGCCAGCGCGGACAGTAACTATGGCTACACCTTC.

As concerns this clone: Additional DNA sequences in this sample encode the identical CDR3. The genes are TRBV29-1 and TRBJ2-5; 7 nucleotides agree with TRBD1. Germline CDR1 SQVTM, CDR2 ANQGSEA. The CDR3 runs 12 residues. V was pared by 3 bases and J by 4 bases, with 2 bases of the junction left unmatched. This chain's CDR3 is CSVEAGGETQYF. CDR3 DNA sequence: TGCAGCGTTGAGGCAGGGGGAGAGACCCAGTACTTC.

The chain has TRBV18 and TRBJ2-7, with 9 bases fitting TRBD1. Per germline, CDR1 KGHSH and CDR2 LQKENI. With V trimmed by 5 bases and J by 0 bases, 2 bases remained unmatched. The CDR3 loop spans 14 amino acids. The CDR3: CASSSGQGSYEQYF. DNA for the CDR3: TGTGCCAGCTCATCGGGACAGGGCTCCTACGAGCAGTACTTC.

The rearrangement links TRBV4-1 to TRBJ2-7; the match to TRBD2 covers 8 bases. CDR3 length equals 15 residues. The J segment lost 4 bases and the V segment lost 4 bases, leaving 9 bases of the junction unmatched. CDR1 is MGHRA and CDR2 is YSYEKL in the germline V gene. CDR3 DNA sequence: TGCGCCAGCAGCCTAGAACCGGGACTAGATTACGAGCAGTACTTC. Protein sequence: CASSLEPGLDYEQYF.

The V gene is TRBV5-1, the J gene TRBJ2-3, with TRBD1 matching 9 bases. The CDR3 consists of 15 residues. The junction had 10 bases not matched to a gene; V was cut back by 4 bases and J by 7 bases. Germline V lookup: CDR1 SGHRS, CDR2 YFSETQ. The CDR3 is CASSQTGTGIYTQYF. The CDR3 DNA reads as TGCGCCAGCAGCCAAACCGGGACAGGGATATATACGCAGTATTTT.

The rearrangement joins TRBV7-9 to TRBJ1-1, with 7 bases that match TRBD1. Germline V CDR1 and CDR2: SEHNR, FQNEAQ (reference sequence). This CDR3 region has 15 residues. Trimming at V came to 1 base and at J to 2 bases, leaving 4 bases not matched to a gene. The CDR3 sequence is CASSLGAGGNTEAFF. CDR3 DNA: TGTGCCAGCAGCTTAGGTGCAGGGGGAAACACTGAAGCTTTCTTT.

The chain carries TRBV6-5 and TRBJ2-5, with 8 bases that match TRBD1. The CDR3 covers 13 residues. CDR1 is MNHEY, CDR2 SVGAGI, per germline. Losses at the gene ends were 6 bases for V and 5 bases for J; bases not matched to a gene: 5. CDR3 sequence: CASRRQGWETQYF. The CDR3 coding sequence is TGTGCCAGCAGGCGACAGGGGTGGGAGACCCAGTACTTC.

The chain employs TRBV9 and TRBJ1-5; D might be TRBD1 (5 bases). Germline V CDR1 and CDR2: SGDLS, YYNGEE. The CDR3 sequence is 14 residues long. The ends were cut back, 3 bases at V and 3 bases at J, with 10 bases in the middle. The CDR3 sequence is CASSEGLTNQPQHF. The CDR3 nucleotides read TGTGCCAGCAGCGAGGGACTGACCAATCAGCCCCAGCATTTT.

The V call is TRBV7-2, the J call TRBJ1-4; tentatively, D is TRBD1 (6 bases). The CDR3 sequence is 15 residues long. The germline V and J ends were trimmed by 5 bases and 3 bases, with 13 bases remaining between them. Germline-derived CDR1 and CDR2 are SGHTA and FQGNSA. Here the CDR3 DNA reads TGTGCCAGCAGCGAGGGGGGGGCGGCTAATGAAAAACTGTTTTTT. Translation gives CASSEGGAANEKLFF.

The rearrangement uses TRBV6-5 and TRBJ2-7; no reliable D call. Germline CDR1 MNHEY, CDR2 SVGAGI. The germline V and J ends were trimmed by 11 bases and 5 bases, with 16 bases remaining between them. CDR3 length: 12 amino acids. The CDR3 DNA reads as TGTGCCGCCGGGTCCTTCGGTGACGAGCAGTACTTC. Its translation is CAAGSFGDEQYF.

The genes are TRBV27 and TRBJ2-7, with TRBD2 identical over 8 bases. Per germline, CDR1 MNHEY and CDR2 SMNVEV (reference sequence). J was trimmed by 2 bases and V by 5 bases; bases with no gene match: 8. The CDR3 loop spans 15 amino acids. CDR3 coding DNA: TGTGCCAGCAGTACCGGACTAGCTTCGACCTACGAGCAGTACTTC. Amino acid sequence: CASSTGLASTYEQYF.

The CDR3 region has the DNA TGTGCCAGCAGGGGTAGAACAGGGAGCACAGATACGCAGTATTTT. Translating it yields CASRGRTGSTDTQYF. J is TRBJ2-3 and V is TRBV6-5, with TRBD1 as a possible D gene (6 bases). From germline, CDR1 is MNHEY and CDR2 SVGAGI. The V end lost 6 bases, the J end lost 0 bases, and 13 bases lay between the germline ends. This CDR3 is 15 amino acids long.

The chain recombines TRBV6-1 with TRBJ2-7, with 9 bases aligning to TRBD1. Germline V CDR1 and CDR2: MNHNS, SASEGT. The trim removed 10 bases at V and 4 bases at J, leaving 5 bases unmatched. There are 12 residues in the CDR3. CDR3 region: CATRDRAYEQYF. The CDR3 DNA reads TGTGCCACCCGGGACAGGGCGTACGAGCAGTACTTC.

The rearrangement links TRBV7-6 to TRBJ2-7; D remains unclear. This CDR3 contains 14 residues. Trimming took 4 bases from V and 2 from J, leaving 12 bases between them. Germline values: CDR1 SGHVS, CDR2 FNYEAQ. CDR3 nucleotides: TGTGCCAGCAGCTCTCCAGGTTCTACCTACGAGCAGTACTTC. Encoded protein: CASSSPGSTYEQYF.

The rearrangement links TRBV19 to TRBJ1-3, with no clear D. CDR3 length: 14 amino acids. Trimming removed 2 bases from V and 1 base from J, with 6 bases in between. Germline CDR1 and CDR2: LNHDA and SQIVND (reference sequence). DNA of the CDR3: TGTGCCAGTAGTATATATATTTCTGGAAACACCATATATTTT. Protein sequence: CASSIYISGNTIYF.

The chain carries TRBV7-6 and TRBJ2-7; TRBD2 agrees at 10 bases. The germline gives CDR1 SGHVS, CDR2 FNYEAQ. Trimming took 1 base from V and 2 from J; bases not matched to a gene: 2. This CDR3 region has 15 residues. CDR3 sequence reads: CASSLGGLATYEQYF. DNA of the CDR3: TGTGCCAGCAGCTTAGGGGGACTAGCGACCTACGAGCAGTACTTC.

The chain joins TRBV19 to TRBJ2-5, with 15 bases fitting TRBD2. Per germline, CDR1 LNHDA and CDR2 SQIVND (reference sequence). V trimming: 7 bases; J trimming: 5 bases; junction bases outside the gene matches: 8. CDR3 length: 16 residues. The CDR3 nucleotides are TGTGCCAGTAATACCGGACTAGCGGGGGGGCAGGAGACCCAGTACTTC. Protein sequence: CASNTGLAGGQETQYF. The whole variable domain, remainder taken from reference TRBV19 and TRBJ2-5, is DGGITQSPKYLFRKEGQNVTLSCEQNLNHDAMYWYRQDPGQGLRLIYYSQIVNDFQKGDIAEGYSVSREKKESFPLTVTSAQKNPTAFYLCASNTGLAGGQETQYFGPGTRLLVL.

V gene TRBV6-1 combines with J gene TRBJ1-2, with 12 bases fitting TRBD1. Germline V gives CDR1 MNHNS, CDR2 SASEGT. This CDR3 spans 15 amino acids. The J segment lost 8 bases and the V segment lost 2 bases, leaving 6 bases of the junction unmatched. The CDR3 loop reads CASSELGQGARGYTF. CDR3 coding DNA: TGTGCCAGCAGTGAATTGGGACAGGGGGCGAGGGGCTACACCTTC.

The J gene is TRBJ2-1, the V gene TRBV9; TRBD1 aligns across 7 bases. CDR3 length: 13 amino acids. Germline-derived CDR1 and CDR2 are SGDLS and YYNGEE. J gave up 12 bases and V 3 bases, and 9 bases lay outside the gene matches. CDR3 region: CASSAPGRDRQFF. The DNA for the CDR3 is TGTGCCAGCAGCGCCCCCGGCCGGGACAGGCAGTTCTTC.

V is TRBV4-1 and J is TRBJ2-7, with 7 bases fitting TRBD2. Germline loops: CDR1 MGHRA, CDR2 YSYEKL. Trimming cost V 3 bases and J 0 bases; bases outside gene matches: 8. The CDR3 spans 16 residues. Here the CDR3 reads CASSQSVGGVSYEQYF. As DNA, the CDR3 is TGCGCCAGCAGCCAGAGTGTGGGGGGGGTCTCCTACGAGCAGTACTTC.

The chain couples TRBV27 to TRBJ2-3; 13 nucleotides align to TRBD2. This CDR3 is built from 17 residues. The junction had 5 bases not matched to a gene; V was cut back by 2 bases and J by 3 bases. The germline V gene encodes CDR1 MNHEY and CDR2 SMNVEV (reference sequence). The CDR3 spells CASSLNGLAGVTDTQYF. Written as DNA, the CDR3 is TGTGCCAGCAGTTTAAACGGACTAGCGGGAGTAACAGATACGCAGTATTTT.

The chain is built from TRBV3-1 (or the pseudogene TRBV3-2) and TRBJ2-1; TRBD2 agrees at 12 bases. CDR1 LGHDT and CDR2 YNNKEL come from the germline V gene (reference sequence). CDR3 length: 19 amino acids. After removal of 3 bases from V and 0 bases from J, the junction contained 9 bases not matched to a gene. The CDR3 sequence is CASSQVGLAGSSSYNEQFF. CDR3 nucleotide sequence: TGTGCCAGCAGCCAGGTTGGACTAGCGGGGAGTAGCTCCTACAATGAGCAGTTCTTC.

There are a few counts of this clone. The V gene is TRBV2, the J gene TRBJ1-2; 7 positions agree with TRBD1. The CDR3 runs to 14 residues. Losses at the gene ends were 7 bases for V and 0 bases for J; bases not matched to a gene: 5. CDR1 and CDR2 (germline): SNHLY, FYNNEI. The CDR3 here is CASTGTDANYGYTF. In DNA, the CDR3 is TGTGCCAGCACCGGGACAGATGCTAACTATGGCTACACCTTC.

CDR3 in DNA: TGTGCCAGCTCAACGAGAGGGGGGGCGAGGAATGAAAAACTGTTTTTT. It translates to CASSTRGGARNEKLFF. This sequence joins TRBV18 and TRBJ1-4, with a tentative D call TRBD1 (6 bases). The CDR3 is made up of 16 amino acids. The V gene lost 5 bases and the J gene lost 5 bases, with 18 bases spanning the gap. Per the germline V gene, CDR1 is KGHSH and CDR2 is LQKENI. Using reference TRBV18 and TRBJ1-4 for the parts outside the CDR3, the full variable domain is NAGVMQNPRHLVRRRGQEARLRCSPMKGHSHVYWYRQLPEEGLKFMVYLQKENIIDESGMPKERFSAEFPKEGPSILRIQQVVRGDSAAYFCASSTRGGARNEKLFFGSGTQLSVL.

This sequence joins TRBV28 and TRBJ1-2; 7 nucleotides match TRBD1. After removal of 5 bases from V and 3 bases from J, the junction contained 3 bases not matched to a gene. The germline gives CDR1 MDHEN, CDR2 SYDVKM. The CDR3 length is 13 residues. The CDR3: CASSEQGYYGYTF. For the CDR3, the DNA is TGTGCCAGCAGTGAACAGGGGTACTATGGCTACACCTTC.

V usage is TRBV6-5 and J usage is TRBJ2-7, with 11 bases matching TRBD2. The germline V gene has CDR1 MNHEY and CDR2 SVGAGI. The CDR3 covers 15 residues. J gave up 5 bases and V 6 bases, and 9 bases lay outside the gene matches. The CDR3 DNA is TGTGCCAGCAGACCGCCACTAGCGGGAGTCGACGAGCAGTACTTC. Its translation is CASRPPLAGVDEQYF.

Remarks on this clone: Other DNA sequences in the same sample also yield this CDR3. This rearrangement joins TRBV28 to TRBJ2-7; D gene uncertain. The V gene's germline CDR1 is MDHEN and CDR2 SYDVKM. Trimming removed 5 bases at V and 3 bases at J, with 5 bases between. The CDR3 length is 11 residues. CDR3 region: CASSTYYEQYF. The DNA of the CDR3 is TGTGCCAGCAGTACCTACTACGAGCAGTACTTC.

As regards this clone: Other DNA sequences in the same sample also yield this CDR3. CDR3 sequence (DNA): TGTGCCAGCAGTTCCGGGACAGGCCCCTACGAGCAGTACTTC. Amino acids: CASSSGTGPYEQYF. This sequence joins TRBV28 and TRBJ2-7, with TRBD1 identical over 8 bases. Germline V gene sequence: CDR1 MDHEN, CDR2 SYDVKM. The V gene end was trimmed by 4 bases and the J gene end by 2 bases; junction bases not matched to a gene: 4. The CDR3 extends over 14 amino acids.

The CDR3 loop is CASTTNGQGALANYGYTF. Written as DNA, the CDR3 is TGTGCCAGCACGACGAACGGACAGGGCGCTTTAGCTAACTATGGCTACACCTTC. V is TRBV7-3 and J is TRBJ1-2, with TRBD1 matching 8 bases. Germline CDR1 is SGHTA and CDR2 is FQGTGA. This CDR3 has 18 amino acids. V dropped 7 bases and J dropped 0; count of bases not matched to a gene: 16.